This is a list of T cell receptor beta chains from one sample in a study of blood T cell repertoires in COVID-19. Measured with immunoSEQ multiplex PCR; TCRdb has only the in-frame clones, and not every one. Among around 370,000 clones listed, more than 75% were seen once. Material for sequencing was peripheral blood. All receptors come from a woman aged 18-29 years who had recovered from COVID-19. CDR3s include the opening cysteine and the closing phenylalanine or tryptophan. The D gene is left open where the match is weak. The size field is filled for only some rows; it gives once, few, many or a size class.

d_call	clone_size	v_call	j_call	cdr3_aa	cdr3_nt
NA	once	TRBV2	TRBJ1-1	CASSAALGRGTEAFF	TGTGCCAGCAGCGCGGCCTTGGGGCGGGGAACTGAAGCTTTCTTT
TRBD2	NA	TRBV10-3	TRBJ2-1	CAISTTVGRREASTGEQFF	TGTGCCATCAGTACGACTGTGGGCCGGCGGGAGGCCTCTACAGGTGAGCAGTTCTTC
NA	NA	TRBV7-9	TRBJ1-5	CASSFSGLNQPQHF	TGTGCCAGCAGCTTCTCAGGGCTCAATCAGCCCCAGCATTTT
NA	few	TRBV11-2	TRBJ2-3	CASSLGQGTWDTQYF	TGTGCCAGCAGCTTAGGTCAGGGCACATGGGATACGCAGTATTTT
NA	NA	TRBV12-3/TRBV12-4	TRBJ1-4	CASKRGNEKLFF	TGTGCCAGCAAAAGGGGAAACGAAAAACTGTTTTTT
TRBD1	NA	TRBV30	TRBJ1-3	CAWSPYRGTGLMRPGNTIYF	TGTGCCTGGAGTCCGTACCGTGGGACAGGGCTTATGCGACCTGGAAACACCATATATTTT
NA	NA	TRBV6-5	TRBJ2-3	CASSFYGADTQYF	TGTGCCAGCAGTTTTTACGGGGCAGATACGCAGTATTTT
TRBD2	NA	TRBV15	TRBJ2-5	CATSRGREGVGETQYF	TGTGCCACCAGCAGAGGACGGGAGGGCGTCGGGGAGACCCAGTACTTC
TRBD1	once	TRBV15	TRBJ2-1	CATSRDPGQGHNEQFF	TGTGCCACCAGCAGAGACCCGGGACAGGGACACAATGAGCAGTTCTTC
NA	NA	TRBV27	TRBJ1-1	CASSPRGGLPPRNTEAFF	TGTGCCAGCAGCCCACGCGGCGGACTTCCCCCGAGGAACACTGAAGCTTTCTTT
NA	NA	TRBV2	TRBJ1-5	CASTDRTNQPQHF	TGTGCCAGTACCGACAGGACCAATCAGCCCCAGCATTTT
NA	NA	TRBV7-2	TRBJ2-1	CASSLVSYNNEQFF	TGTGCCAGCAGCTTAGTGTCTTACAACAATGAGCAGTTCTTC
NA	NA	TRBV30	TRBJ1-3	CAWIIQGGNTIYF	TGTGCCTGGATCATACAGGGTGGAAACACCATATATTTT
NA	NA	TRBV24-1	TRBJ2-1	CATSDPDYSSYEQFF	TGTGCCACCAGTGATCCGGACTATTCATCCTACGAGCAGTTCTTC
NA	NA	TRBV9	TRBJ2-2	CASSVTLDTGELFF	TGTGCCAGCAGCGTAACTCTTGACACCGGGGAGCTGTTTTTT
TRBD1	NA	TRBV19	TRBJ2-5	CASSGDRGRVKTQYF	TGTGCCAGTAGTGGGGACAGGGGGCGCGTAAAGACCCAGTACTTC
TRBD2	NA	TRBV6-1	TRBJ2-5	CASSAPLTSGRFGETQYF	TGTGCCAGCAGTGCACCGTTGACTAGCGGGAGGTTCGGGGAGACCCAGTACTTC
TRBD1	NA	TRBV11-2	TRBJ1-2	CASSTHRGRYYGYTF	TGTGCCAGCAGCACACACAGGGGAAGGTACTATGGCTACACCTTC
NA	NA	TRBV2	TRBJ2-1	CASIRAGEQFF	TGTGCCAGCATCAGGGCAGGTGAGCAGTTCTTC
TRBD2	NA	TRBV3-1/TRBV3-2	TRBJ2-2	CASSPGLPSGELFF	TGTGCCAGCAGCCCGGGACTACCGTCGGGGGAGCTGTTTTTT
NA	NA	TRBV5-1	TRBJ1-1	CASSQTIPRGTEAFF	TGCGCCAGCAGCCAAACAATTCCTAGAGGAACTGAAGCTTTCTTT
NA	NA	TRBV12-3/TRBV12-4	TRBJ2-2	CASSGIVGELFF	TGTGCCAGCAGCGGGATTGTCGGGGAGCTGTTTTTT
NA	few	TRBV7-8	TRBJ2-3	CASSLASGETDTQYF	TGTGCCAGCAGCTTAGCTAGCGGAGAGACAGATACGCAGTATTTT
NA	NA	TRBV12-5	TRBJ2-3	CASGPGQSRTDTQYF	TGTGCTAGTGGTCCGGGTCAGTCGAGGACAGATACGCAGTATTTT
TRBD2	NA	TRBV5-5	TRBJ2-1	CASSFSGRNYNEQFF	TGTGCCAGCAGCTTTAGCGGGAGGAACTACAATGAGCAGTTCTTC
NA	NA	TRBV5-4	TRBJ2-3	CASSLTLGTYSTDTQYF	TGTGCCAGCAGCCTCACACTAGGCACCTACAGCACAGATACGCAGTATTTT
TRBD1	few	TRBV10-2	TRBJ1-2	CASMPRDRAPGYTF	TGCGCCAGCATGCCCCGGGACAGGGCTCCTGGCTACACCTTC
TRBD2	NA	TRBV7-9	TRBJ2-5	CASSSGGLLIQETQYF	TGTGCCAGCAGCTCGGGGGGACTCCTTATCCAAGAGACCCAGTACTTC
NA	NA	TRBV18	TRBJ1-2	CASSPPGSLYSGYTF	TGTGCCAGCTCACCACCGGGCTCCCTTTATTCTGGCTACACCTTC
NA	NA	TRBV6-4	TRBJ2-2	CASSDGTNTGELFF	TGTGCCAGCAGTGACGGGACTAACACCGGGGAGCTGTTTTTT
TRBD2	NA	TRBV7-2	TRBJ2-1	CASSFHFGTSSYNEQFF	TGTGCCAGCAGCTTCCACTTCGGGACTAGCTCCTACAATGAGCAGTTCTTC
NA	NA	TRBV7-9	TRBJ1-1	CASSLSGGMNTEAFF	TGTGCCAGCAGCTTATCCGGGGGGATGAACACTGAAGCTTTCTTT
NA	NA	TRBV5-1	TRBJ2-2	CASSPLANTGELFF	TGCGCCAGCAGCCCACTAGCCAACACCGGGGAGCTGTTTTTT
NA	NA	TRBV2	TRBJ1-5	CASKFRTGRSNQPQHF	TGTGCCAGCAAGTTTCGTACGGGGAGAAGTAATCAGCCCCAGCATTTT
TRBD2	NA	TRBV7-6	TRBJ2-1	CASSLLGGRNEQFF	TGTGCCAGCAGCTTATTGGGAGGGCGCAATGAGCAGTTCTTC
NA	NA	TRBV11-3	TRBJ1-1	CAVEGEGGNTEAFF	TGTGCCGTCGAAGGGGAGGGAGGGAACACTGAAGCTTTCTTT
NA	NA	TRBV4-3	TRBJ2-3	CASSQDPTTDTQYF	TGCGCCAGCAGCCAAGATCCGACTACAGATACGCAGTATTTT
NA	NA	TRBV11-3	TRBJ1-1	CASRKRGGSTEAFF	TGTGCCAGCCGCAAGCGGGGGGGATCCACTGAAGCTTTCTTT
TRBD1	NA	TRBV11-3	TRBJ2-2	CASSRVTGVRTGELFF	TGTGCCAGCAGCCGGGTGACAGGGGTGCGAACCGGGGAGCTGTTTTTT
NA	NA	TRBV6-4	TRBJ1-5	CASSEQGDQPQHF	TGTGCCAGCAGTGAGCAGGGCGATCAGCCCCAGCATTTT
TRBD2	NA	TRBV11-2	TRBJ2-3	CASSLDSSGRGTDTQYF	TGTGCCAGCAGCTTAGACTCTAGCGGGAGGGGCACAGATACGCAGTATTTT
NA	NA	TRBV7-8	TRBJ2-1	CASSLEGSGSYNEQFF	TGTGCCAGCAGCTTAGAGGGTAGCGGATCCTACAATGAGCAGTTCTTC
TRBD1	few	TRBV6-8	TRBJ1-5	CASRPTGSGNQPQHF	TGTGCCAGCAGACCGACAGGGTCCGGCAATCAGCCCCAGCATTTT
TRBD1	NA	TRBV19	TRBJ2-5	CASSIPGGETQYF	TGTGCCAGTAGTATTCCAGGGGGCGAGACCCAGTACTTC
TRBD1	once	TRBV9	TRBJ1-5	CASSPGQGKTNQPQHF	TGTGCCAGCAGCCCGGGACAGGGGAAGACCAATCAGCCCCAGCATTTT
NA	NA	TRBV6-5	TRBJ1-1	CASGRGRETEAFF	TGTGCCAGCGGCAGGGGTCGAGAAACTGAAGCTTTCTTT
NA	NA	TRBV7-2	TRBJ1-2	CASSLIEGYTF	TGTGCCAGCAGCTTAATTGAGGGCTACACCTTC
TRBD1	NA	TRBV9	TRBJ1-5	CASSPTGGYNQPQHF	TGTGCCAGCAGCCCTACAGGGGGATACAATCAGCCCCAGCATTTT
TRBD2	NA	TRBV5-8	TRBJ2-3	CASSSAGTSGASTDTQYF	TGTGCCAGCAGCTCCGCCGGGACTAGCGGAGCAAGCACAGATACGCAGTATTTT
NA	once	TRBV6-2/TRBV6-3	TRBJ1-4	CASSSQIGQNEKLFF	TGTGCCAGCAGCTCTCAAATCGGACAGAATGAAAAACTGTTTTTT
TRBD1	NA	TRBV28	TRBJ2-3	CASSDLTGSSTDTQYF	TGTGCCAGCAGTGACTTGACAGGGAGTAGCACAGATACGCAGTATTTT
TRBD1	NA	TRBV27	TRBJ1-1	CASSPRQGPHTEAFF	TGTGCCAGCAGTCCCCGACAGGGACCCCACACTGAAGCTTTCTTT
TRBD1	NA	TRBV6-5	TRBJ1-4	CASSYWGTGSNEKLFF	TGTGCCAGCAGTTACTGGGGGACAGGGTCTAATGAAAAACTGTTTTTT
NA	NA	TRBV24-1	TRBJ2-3	CATSDPRGTDTQYF	TGTGCCACCAGTGACCCTCGGGGAACAGATACGCAGTATTTT
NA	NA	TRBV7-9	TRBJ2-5	CASSLSGLEETQYF	TGTGCCAGCAGCTTGTCAGGGCTTGAAGAGACCCAGTACTTC
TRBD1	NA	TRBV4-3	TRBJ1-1	CASSRDWGQGDEAFF	TGCGCCAGCAGCCGGGACTGGGGACAGGGGGATGAAGCTTTCTTT
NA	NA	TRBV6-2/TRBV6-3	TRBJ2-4	CASSRIQGVKNIQYF	TGTGCCAGCAGCCGAATACAGGGAGTCAAAAACATTCAGTACTTC